This TCR beta chain was recorded in a study of OX40 agonist ivuxolimab in advanced cancers. Study background: It was ivuxolimab, an agonistic anti-OX40 (CD134) antibody, that patients were treated with. Melanoma, hepatocellular carcinoma, head and neck or renal cell cancer occurred in dose-escalation patients. Earlier treatment with anti-PD-1, anti-PD-L1 or anti-CTLA-4 was permitted, and about 40% had received some.

Study observations and caveats: Clonal expansion from baseline to week 6 occurred in both CD4+ and CD8+ T cells.

This clone was seen a few times. Its target is not known. The method was immunoSEQ multiplex PCR; TCRdb's version includes in-frame clones alone and lacks a portion of them. The table lists 50,000 to 75,000 clones, 80% to 90% of them singletons. This specimen was CD4+ or CD8+ T cells sorted from blood, taken in a trial of the OX40 agonist ivuxolimab. This clonotype was sampled from an adult with an advanced solid tumor such as melanoma, head and neck, liver or kidney cancer.

CDR3: CASSFDGGGTQYF. Written as DNA, the CDR3 is TGTGCCAGCAGCTTTGATGGTGGTGGAACCCAGTACTTC. The chain has TRBV5-4 and TRBJ2-5; no definite D call. Deletions cut 2 bases from V and 8 bases from J, with 13 bases between. Germline CDR1 is SGHNT and CDR2 is YYREEE (reference sequence). The CDR3 totals 13 residues.